One and the same sample provided the 29 T cell receptor beta chains below, sequenced in a study of blood T cell repertoires in COVID-19. Libraries were prepared by immunoSEQ multiplex PCR; TCRdb keeps only in-frame clonotypes and omits some of them. This sample has around 240,000 clones, with 90% found just once. The sample comprised PBMCs or T cells enriched from blood (not recorded which). The source is a man between 45 and 60 years old who had been exposed to COVID-19.

The chain employs TRBV5-1 and TRBJ2-5, with D unclear. Germline V CDR1 and CDR2: SGHRS, YFSETQ. Trimming cost V 7 bases and J 5 bases, with 15 bases left between them. The CDR3 loop spans 13 amino acids. CDR3 DNA: TGCGCCAGCTGCCCCATGGTGGAGGAGACCCAGTACTTC. It yields the protein CASCPMVEETQYF. The full variable domain, completed using reference TRBV5-1 and TRBJ2-5, is KAGVTQTPRYLIKTRGQQVTLSCSPISGHRSVSWYQQTPGQGLQFLFEYFSETQRNKGNFPGRFSGRQFSNSRSEMNVSTLELGDSALYLCASCPMVEETQYFGPGTRLLVL.

The V call is TRBV5-1, the J call TRBJ1-2, with 11 positions matching TRBD1. The V segment lost 1 base and the J segment 10 bases; nucleotides outside the gene matches: 3. The germline gives CDR1 SGHRS, CDR2 YFSETQ. The CDR3 consists of 13 residues. The CDR3 nucleotides read TGCGCCAGCAGCTTGCGGGACAGGGGGTACTACACCTTC. This sequence encodes CASSLRDRGYYTF.

The chain combines TRBV19 with TRBJ1-3, with D possibly being TRBD1 (6 bases). Germline assignment: CDR1 LNHDA and CDR2 SQIVND (reference sequence). The V end lost 3 bases, the J end lost 2 bases, and 8 bases lay between the germline ends. The CDR3 contains 14 residues. CDR3 region: CASSMWGPGNTIYF. In nucleotides, the CDR3 is TGTGCCAGTAGTATGTGGGGGCCTGGAAACACCATATATTTT.

This clone was picked up one time. This chain links TRBV6-5 with TRBJ1-5; a weak D match, TRBD1 (6 bases). Trimming shortened V by 6 bases and J by 5 bases, and 17 bases separated the two germline ends. The CDR3 sequence is 15 residues long. The germline gives CDR1 MNHEY, CDR2 SVGAGI. CDR3 DNA sequence: TGTGCCAGCAGGCCCACAGGGCTTAACGATCAGCCCCAGCATTTT. Translating it yields CASRPTGLNDQPQHF.

The chain links TRBV19 to TRBJ1-1, with D perhaps matching TRBD1 (5 bases). V was shortened by 3 bases and J by 2 bases, with 13 bases between the two germline ends. This CDR3 region has 15 residues. In germline, CDR1 is LNHDA, CDR2 SQIVND (reference sequence). The CDR3: CASSMYSRDNTEAFF. CDR3 sequence (DNA): TGTGCCAGTAGTATGTATTCCAGGGATAACACTGAAGCTTTCTTT.

V and J are TRBV5-4 and TRBJ1-4, with no clear D. V gave up 3 bases and J gave up 7 bases, with 16 bases separating them. The CDR3 loop spans 15 amino acids. From germline, CDR1 is SGHNT and CDR2 YYREEE (reference sequence). CDR3 coding DNA: TGTGCCAGCAGCTCAAACGGGATCGTAAGTGAAAAACTGTTTTTT. Translating gives CASSSNGIVSEKLFF. Full variable domain (outside the CDR3, taken from reference TRBV5-4 and TRBJ1-4): ETGVTQSPTHLIKTRGQQVTLRCSSQSGHNTVSWYQQALGQGPQFIFQYYREEENGRGNFPPRFSGLQFPNYSSELNVNALELDDSALYLCASSSNGIVSEKLFFGSGTQLSVL.

The V and J genes are TRBV7-9 and TRBJ2-3; D remains ambiguous. V was cut by 4 bases and J by 0 bases, with 11 bases left in between. The CDR3 is made up of 15 amino acids. Germline values: CDR1 SEHNR, CDR2 FQNEAQ (reference sequence). For the CDR3, the DNA is TGTGCCAGCAGCTCTCGGTCGAGTAGCACAGATACGCAGTATTTT. This codes for CASSSRSSSTDTQYF.

This clone has just a few counts. V and J are TRBV6-1 and TRBJ2-7; TRBD2 matches 12 bases. V lost 0 bases, J lost 5 bases, and 5 bases stayed unmatched. The length of the CDR3 is 16 residues. CDR1 MNHNS and CDR2 SASEGT come from the germline V gene. CDR3 loop: CASSEAHRLAGDEQYV. CDR3 in DNA: TGTGCCAGCAGTGAAGCCCATAGACTAGCGGGAGACGAGCAGTACGTC.

The chain combines TRBV5-1 with TRBJ2-6; 10 nucleotides match TRBD1. The germline CDR1 and CDR2 sequences are SGHRS and YFSETQ. The CDR3 sequence is 16 residues long. V lost 4 bases, J lost 4 bases, and 5 bases stayed unmatched. The CDR3 protein is CASSQDRGPGANVLTF. DNA of the CDR3: TGCGCCAGCAGCCAAGACAGGGGGCCGGGGGCCAACGTCCTGACTTTC.

The chain couples TRBV27 to TRBJ2-5, with D unclear. The V end lost 5 bases, the J end lost 0 bases, and 7 bases lay between the germline ends. Germline V gene sequence: CDR1 MNHEY, CDR2 SMNVEV (reference sequence). The CDR3 totals 13 residues. CDR3 in DNA: TGTGCCAGCAGTCGCAGGTACCAAGAGACCCAGTACTTC. Its translation is CASSRRYQETQYF.

This chain uses TRBV5-4 with TRBJ2-1, with 9 bases lining up with TRBD1. Germline CDR1 is SGHNT and CDR2 is YYREEE (reference sequence). The V gene end was trimmed by 1 base and the J gene end by 2 bases; junction bases not matched to a gene: 10. The CDR3 sequence is 18 residues long. The CDR3 loop is CASSLLGRGQGPYNEQFF. CDR3 DNA: TGTGCCAGCAGCTTGCTGGGACGGGGACAGGGACCCTACAATGAGCAGTTCTTC.

V is TRBV10-3 and J is TRBJ2-1; TRBD1 agrees at 11 bases. V was clipped by 3 bases and J by 9 bases; unmatched bases: 16. The germline gives CDR1 ENHRY, CDR2 SYGVKD. This CDR3 comprises 18 residues. The CDR3 DNA follows: TGTGCCATCAGTGATAAAGAGAGGGACAGGGGGTTAATCCGTGAGCAGTTCTTC. Translated: CAISDKERDRGLIREQFF.

V and J are TRBV6-5 and TRBJ2-7, with TRBD2 as a possible D gene (6 bases). CDR3 length: 15 amino acids. Germline CDR1 is MNHEY and CDR2 is SVGAGI. V was pared by 7 bases and J by 0 bases, with 16 bases between. CDR3 coding DNA: TGTGCCAGCACCTATCGGGACGGGAGCTCCTACGAGCAGTACTTC. Translation gives CASTYRDGSSYEQYF.

Worth noting for this clone: Given a much more abundant clone one base away, this may be a read error. This chain links TRBV10-1 with TRBJ2-1, with a weak D call TRBD2 (9 bases). The CDR3 has 18 residues. Germline V CDR1 and CDR2: WNHNN, SYGVQD (reference sequence). The CDR3 loop reads CASCDPGGSAGGWDEQFF. DNA of the CDR3: TGCGCCAGCTGTGATCCAGGGGGCTCGGCGGGAGGGTGGGATGAGCAGTTCTTC.

A word on this clone: Other DNA sequences from this sample encode an identical CDR3 as well. This chain joins TRBV28 and TRBJ1-1; 7 bases are shared with TRBD1. This CDR3 contains 13 residues. Germline CDR1 is MDHEN and CDR2 is SYDVKM. With V trimmed by 8 bases and J by 2 bases, 5 bases remained unmatched. Here the CDR3 reads CASRDRLNTEAFF. In nucleotides, the CDR3 is TGTGCCAGCCGGGACAGACTCAACACTGAAGCTTTCTTT.

The V gene is TRBV28, the J gene TRBJ1-2, with a tentative D call TRBD1 (5 bases). The CDR3 has 15 amino acids. V lost 5 bases and J 8 bases, leaving 21 bases between the germline ends. CDR1 MDHEN and CDR2 SYDVKM come from the germline V gene. In DNA form, the CDR3 reads TGTGCCAGCAGTACCTACAGGACCCCTATTAAGGGCTACACCTTC. It yields the protein CASSTYRTPIKGYTF.

V gene TRBV6-5 combines with J gene TRBJ2-5, with D possibly TRBD2 on 6 matching bases. The germline gives CDR1 MNHEY, CDR2 SVGAGI. The CDR3 runs 15 residues. Deletions cut 5 bases from V and 0 bases from J, with 13 bases between. CDR3 in DNA: TGTGCCAGCAGTCGGGCTAGCGCATACCAAGAGACCCAGTACTTC. It translates to CASSRASAYQETQYF.

The chain combines TRBV5-1 with TRBJ1-1, with 8 positions matching TRBD1. The CDR3 has 13 residues. Germline V gives CDR1 SGHRS, CDR2 YFSETQ. Trimming cost V 4 bases and J 6 bases; bases outside gene matches: 5. CDR3 sequence: CASSKDRVPEAFF. The CDR3 DNA follows: TGCGCCAGCAGCAAGGACAGGGTACCTGAAGCTTTCTTT.

This clone has a single count. This chain links TRBV19 with TRBJ1-3; 7 bases fit TRBD1. The CDR3 spans 14 residues. Germline V gene lookup returns CDR1 LNHDA and CDR2 SQIVND (reference sequence). Trimming took 5 bases from V and 3 from J; bases not matched to a gene: 4. The CDR3 sequence: CASSERGLGNTIYF. CDR3 sequence (DNA): TGTGCCAGTAGTGAAAGGGGGCTTGGAAACACCATATATTTT.

The chain links TRBV9 to TRBJ2-1; a possible D gene is TRBD1 (6 bases). V lost 0 bases and J lost 2, with 12 bases in between. Germline CDR1 is SGDLS and CDR2 is YYNGEE. This CDR3 region has 16 residues. CDR3 residues: CASSVEAGTTYNEQFF. The DNA for the CDR3 is TGTGCCAGCAGCGTAGAGGCAGGGACAACCTACAATGAGCAGTTCTTC.

The rearrangement links TRBV19 to TRBJ1-5; D remains unclear. V dropped 1 base and J dropped 4 bases, with 11 bases sitting between them. Germline-derived CDR1 and CDR2 are LNHDA and SQIVND (reference sequence). This CDR3 contains 15 residues. The CDR3: CASSIAGRLNQPQHF. CDR3 bases: TGTGCCAGTAGTATAGCTGGCAGGCTAAATCAGCCCCAGCATTTT.

The chain combines TRBV11-1 with TRBJ1-1, with D possibly matching TRBD1 (6 bases). Germline CDR1 reads SGHAT; CDR2 reads FQDESV (reference sequence). The CDR3 has 14 residues. The germline V and J ends were trimmed by 7 bases and 0 bases, with 12 bases remaining between them. CDR3: CASTQGQMNTEAFF. The CDR3 DNA reads TGTGCCAGCACCCAGGGGCAGATGAACACTGAAGCTTTCTTT.

This clone was counted once. The chain links TRBV7-9 to TRBJ1-1; 10 bases match TRBD1. V trimming: 5 bases; J trimming: 5 bases; junction bases outside the gene matches: 2. The CDR3 is 13 amino acids. In germline, CDR1 is SEHNR, CDR2 FQNEAQ (reference sequence). CDR3 bases: TGTGCCAGCAGCCCGGGACAGGGGACTGAAGCTTTCTTT. This encodes CASSPGQGTEAFF.

This clone was picked up one time. The chain joins TRBV6-5 to TRBJ1-2, with 11 bases identical to TRBD1. After removal of 2 bases from V and 3 bases from J, the junction contained 5 bases not matched to a gene. The CDR3 has 16 residues. The germline V gene has CDR1 MNHEY and CDR2 SVGAGI. CDR3 bases: TGTGCCAGCAGTTACGCCAGGACAGGGGGCTACTATGGCTACACCTTC. The encoded protein is CASSYARTGGYYGYTF.

The V gene is TRBV24-1, the J gene TRBJ2-5; 10 nucleotides match TRBD2. This CDR3 spans 16 amino acids. The germline CDR1 and CDR2 sequences are KGHDR and SFDVKD. With V trimmed by 4 bases and J by 5 bases, 9 bases remained unmatched. This CDR3 is CATSEGSGGPGETQYF. CDR3 nucleotides: TGTGCCACCAGTGAAGGTAGCGGGGGGCCGGGGGAGACCCAGTACTTC.

The rearrangement joins TRBV5-8 to TRBJ2-2, with 9 positions matching TRBD1. The germline CDR1 and CDR2 sequences are SGHTS and YDEGEE. V gave up 3 bases and J gave up 4 bases; unmatched junction bases: 13. This CDR3 comprises 18 residues. In nucleotides, the CDR3 is TGTGCCAGCAGCTCTTTATTTCCCGGGACAGGGAGCACCGGGGAGCTGTTTTTT. Protein: CASSSLFPGTGSTGELFF.

This clone was picked up a small number of times. This chain joins TRBV13 and TRBJ2-7; TRBD2 matches at 10 bases. V lost 5 bases and J lost 0; bases outside the gene matches: 4. Germline V CDR1 and CDR2: PRHDT, FYEKMQ (reference sequence). The CDR3 length is 15 residues. The CDR3 DNA reads as TGTGCCAGCAGCGCCTGGACTAGCGGCTCCTACGAGCAGTACTTC. It translates to CASSAWTSGSYEQYF. The full variable domain, completed using reference TRBV13 and TRBJ2-7, is AAGVIQSPRHLIKEKRETATLKCYPIPRHDTVYWYQQGPGQDPQFLISFYEKMQSDKGSIPDRFSAQQFSDYHSELNMSSLELGDSALYFCASSAWTSGSYEQYFGPGTRLTVT.

This chain joins TRBV18 and TRBJ1-2, with unresolved D. CDR3 length: 16 residues. The germline gives CDR1 KGHSH, CDR2 LQKENI. The ends were cut back, 2 bases at V and 8 bases at J, with 21 bases in the middle. The CDR3 region is CASSPTSLLMREGYTF. The DNA for the CDR3 is TGTGCCAGCTCACCAACTTCCCTATTGATGAGGGAGGGCTACACCTTC.

The chain employs TRBV2 and TRBJ1-3; TRBD1 matches 7 bases. Germline CDR1 is SNHLY and CDR2 is FYNNEI. With V trimmed by 8 bases and J by 0 bases, 7 bases remained unmatched. CDR3 length equals 15 residues. The CDR3 spells CASGRDSRSGNTIYF. The CDR3 bases are TGTGCCAGCGGCAGGGACAGCCGCTCTGGAAACACCATATATTTT.